The rows below give T cell receptor beta chains drawn from one sample of a study of blood T cell repertoires in COVID-19. TCRdb's copy holds only in-frame clones and misses some; the assay was immunoSEQ multiplex PCR. The sample includes about 240,000 clones, approximately 86% seen only once; the top ten take around 6.9%. The sample taken for sequencing was peripheral blood. The source of these receptors is a man aged 55-75 years who had recovered from COVID-19. The CDR3 runs from the conserved cysteine through the conserved F or W. A D gene is named only where the DNA matches it firmly. Size values are once, few and many counts, or a class for expanded clones, and some rows have none.

abundance	d_gene	j_gene	v_gene	CDR3aa	CDR3nt
NA	NA	TRBJ1-6	TRBV6-5	CASTRREDSPLHF	TGTGCCAGCACCCGACGAGAGGATTCACCCCTCCACTTT
NA	NA	TRBJ1-5	TRBV19	CASSIRRGNQPQHF	TGTGCCAGTAGTATTCGGCGGGGCAATCAGCCCCAGCATTTT
NA	TRBD1	TRBJ1-5	TRBV3-1/TRBV3-2	CASSPGQGQPQHF	TGTGCCAGCAGCCCGGGACAGGGTCAGCCCCAGCATTTT
once	NA	TRBJ1-3	TRBV3-1/TRBV3-2	CASSQTGFGNTIYF	TGTGCCAGCAGTCAAACAGGATTTGGAAACACCATATATTTT
NA	NA	TRBJ1-4	TRBV6-5	CASSYSQGATNEKLFF	TGTGCCAGCAGTTACTCACAGGGCGCAACTAATGAAAAACTGTTTTTT
NA	NA	TRBJ1-4	TRBV7-2	CASSRTGGRIEKLFF	TGTGCCAGCAGCCGGACGGGGGGGAGGATCGAAAAACTGTTTTTT
NA	TRBD1	TRBJ1-2	TRBV5-4	CASTSGTGKNYGYTF	TGTGCCAGCACCTCCGGGACAGGGAAGAACTATGGCTACACCTTC
NA	TRBD1	TRBJ1-6	TRBV5-6	CASRRRGQAAGVYNSPLHF	TGTGCCAGCAGAAGGCGGGGACAGGCGGCAGGGGTCTATAATTCACCCCTCCACTTT
NA	NA	TRBJ2-7	TRBV27	CASSSLAVFEQYF	TGTGCCAGCAGTTCCTTAGCGGTATTCGAGCAGTACTTC
NA	NA	TRBJ1-2	TRBV15	CATSRDRAAGGYGYTF	TGTGCCACCAGCAGAGATCGGGCAGCCGGAGGGTATGGCTACACCTTC
NA	NA	TRBJ1-4	TRBV2	CASSEHSLNEKLFF	TGTGCCAGCAGTGAGCACAGCCTTAATGAAAAACTGTTTTTT
NA	TRBD1	TRBJ2-1	TRBV18	CASFRDRVYNEQFF	TGTGCCAGCTTCCGGGACAGGGTCTACAATGAGCAGTTCTTC
NA	TRBD2	TRBJ2-3	TRBV2	CASKRGGTDTQYF	TGTGCCAGCAAGCGGGGGGGCACAGATACGCAGTATTTT
NA	NA	TRBJ2-7	TRBV18	CASSPLSANSYEQYF	TGTGCCAGCTCACCTCTAAGCGCCAACTCCTACGAGCAGTACTTC
NA	TRBD1	TRBJ1-4	TRBV7-9	CASSLVGQGKVITNEKLFF	TGTGCCAGCAGCTTAGTGGGACAGGGGAAGGTGATAACTAATGAAAAACTGTTTTTT
NA	NA	TRBJ2-7	TRBV3-1/TRBV3-2	CASSPQSRELNF	TGTGCCAGCAGCCCTCAAAGCAGGGAATTAAACTTC
NA	TRBD1	TRBJ2-3	TRBV27	CASSPRPAGQGLADTQYF	TGTGCCAGCAGTCCCCGCCCCGCGGGACAGGGTCTGGCAGATACGCAGTATTTT
NA	NA	TRBJ1-5	TRBV19	CASSISGGNQPQHF	TGTGCCAGTAGTATCTCCGGGGGCAATCAGCCCCAGCATTTT
NA	TRBD1	TRBJ1-5	TRBV19	CASSKSTGLNQPQHF	TGTGCCAGTAGCAAATCGACAGGGCTAAATCAGCCCCAGCATTTT
NA	TRBD2	TRBJ2-2	TRBV5-1	CASSAPLGGTGELFF	TGCGCCAGCAGCGCCCCGCTCGGGGGGACCGGGGAGCTGTTTTTT
once	NA	TRBJ1-6	TRBV6-5	CASSYDSNSPLHF	TGTGCCAGCAGTTACGACTCAAATTCACCCCTCCACTTT
NA	NA	TRBJ2-1	TRBV5-1	CASSLFSEQFF	TGCGCCAGCAGCTTGTTCAGTGAGCAGTTCTTC
few	NA	TRBJ1-2	TRBV3-1/TRBV3-2	CASSQDYSGYGYTF	TGTGCCAGCAGCCAAGACTACAGCGGCTATGGCTACACCTTC
NA	NA	TRBJ1-1	TRBV6-4	CASSDSPGASRAFF	TGTGCCAGCAGTGACTCCCCTGGGGCGAGTAGGGCTTTCTTT
NA	NA	TRBJ1-1	TRBV7-9	CASSLAGTLNTEAFF	TGTGCCAGCAGCTTAGCGGGGACATTGAACACTGAAGCTTTCTTT
once	NA	TRBJ2-5	TRBV5-1	CASSLSGLETQYF	TGCGCCAGCAGCTTGTCGGGTCTTGAGACCCAGTACTTC
NA	NA	TRBJ2-1	TRBV5-1	CASSLNSAVSPYNEQFF	TGCGCCAGCAGCTTAAACAGTGCCGTCTCCCCTTACAATGAGCAGTTCTTC
NA	TRBD1	TRBJ1-4	TRBV27	CASSPGTGFEKLFF	TGTGCCAGCAGTCCAGGGACAGGGTTCGAAAAACTGTTTTTT
once	NA	TRBJ2-6	TRBV5-4	CASSSTQSSGANVLTF	TGTGCCAGCAGCTCCACACAGAGCTCTGGGGCCAACGTCCTGACTTTC
few	NA	TRBJ1-2	TRBV7-9	CASSEAGGEYGYTF	TGTGCCAGCAGCGAAGCGGGGGGCGAATATGGCTACACCTTC
NA	NA	TRBJ1-1	TRBV27	CASSFRGNTEAFF	TGTGCCAGCAGTTTCAGGGGGAACACTGAAGCTTTCTTT
NA	TRBD1	TRBJ2-5	TRBV24-1	CATSLGTGLPETQYF	TGTGCCACCAGTCTGGGGACAGGACTCCCGGAGACCCAGTACTTC
few	NA	TRBJ2-2	TRBV7-9	CASSSPIGETPGELFF	TGTGCCAGCAGCTCGCCCATAGGAGAAACACCCGGGGAGCTGTTTTTT
NA	TRBD1	TRBJ2-3	TRBV5-1	CASSRTGGTDTQYF	TGCGCCAGCAGCCGGACAGGGGGCACAGATACGCAGTATTTT
NA	TRBD2	TRBJ2-5	TRBV19	CASSTPGLAETQYF	TGTGCCAGTAGTACCCCGGGACTAGCGGAGACCCAGTACTTC
NA	NA	TRBJ1-5	TRBV1	CTSSQGDRAQHF	TGCACCAGCAGCCAAGGCGACAGGGCCCAGCATTTT
few	TRBD1	TRBJ1-3	TRBV15	CATSTDRVGRNTIYF	TGTGCCACCAGTACCGACAGGGTCGGTAGAAACACCATATATTTT
few	NA	TRBJ1-5	TRBV7-9	CASSLEGFGNQPQHF	TGTGCCAGCAGCTTAGAGGGGTTTGGCAATCAGCCCCAGCATTTT
NA	TRBD1	TRBJ2-3	TRBV13	CASSLGPARGLGDTQYF	TGTGCCAGCAGCTTAGGCCCGGCGAGGGGGCTGGGAGATACGCAGTATTTT
NA	NA	TRBJ1-2	TRBV3-1/TRBV3-2	CASSQVGRNYGYTF	TGTGCCAGCAGCCAGGTGGGCAGGAACTATGGCTACACCTTC
NA	NA	TRBJ2-3	TRBV19	CASSRGGPSTDTQYF	TGTGCCAGTTCTAGAGGGGGTCCAAGCACAGATACGCAGTATTTT
NA	TRBD1	TRBJ1-2	TRBV24-1	CATSEAGTGSYGYTF	TGTGCCACCAGTGAGGCCGGGACAGGGTCCTATGGCTACACCTTC
many	TRBD1	TRBJ2-2	TRBV24-1	CATSDRGIQGPSTGELFF	TGTGCCACCAGTGACCGGGGAATACAGGGGCCGAGCACCGGGGAGCTGTTTTTT
NA	NA	TRBJ1-2	TRBV29-1	CSAGQSPNYGYTF	TGCAGCGCTGGACAGAGTCCCAACTATGGCTACACCTTC
NA	NA	TRBJ1-5	TRBV3-1/TRBV3-2	CASSPRGFSLRQPQHF	TGTGCCAGCAGCCCTAGGGGTTTTAGCCTTAGGCAGCCCCAGCATTTT
NA	TRBD1	TRBJ1-2	TRBV28	CASTNRGSYYGYTF	TGTGCCAGCACCAACAGGGGCTCTTACTATGGCTACACCTTC
NA	TRBD1	TRBJ1-2	TRBV23-1	CASPTDRVYGYTF	TGCGCCAGCCCAACTGACAGGGTGTATGGCTACACCTTC
NA	NA	TRBJ1-2	TRBV3-1/TRBV3-2	CASTTGFNYGYTF	TGTGCCAGCACGACAGGTTTTAACTATGGCTACACCTTC
NA	TRBD1	TRBJ1-2	TRBV7-6	CASSLAGQGSRGGYTF	TGTGCCAGCAGCTTAGCGGGACAGGGAAGCCGCGGGGGCTACACCTTC
NA	NA	TRBJ2-5	TRBV7-2	CASSAMGLAMETQYF	TGTGCCAGCTCCGCGATGGGGCTAGCGATGGAGACCCAGTACTTC
NA	NA	TRBJ2-7	TRBV5-1	CASQGNSYEQYF	TGCGCCAGCCAGGGAAACTCCTACGAGCAGTACTTC
NA	TRBD1	TRBJ2-3	TRBV6-2/TRBV6-3	CASSSWDRATDTQYF	TGTGCCAGCAGTTCCTGGGACAGGGCCACAGATACGCAGTATTTT
NA	TRBD1	TRBJ2-7	TRBV27	CASRRRGLIIYEQYF	TGTGCCAGCAGGCGAAGGGGGCTCATAATCTACGAGCAGTACTTC
NA	NA	TRBJ1-1	TRBV3-1/TRBV3-2	CASSQDRYLPEAFF	TGTGCCAGCAGCCAAGATCGGTACCTCCCCGAAGCTTTCTTT
NA	NA	TRBJ2-7	TRBV10-3	CAIRGGLGSYEQYF	TGTGCCATCAGGGGAGGCTTAGGCTCCTACGAGCAGTACTTC